These 9 T cell receptor beta chains share one sample of origin, sequenced in a study of Tregs in tolerant kidney transplant recipients. The nonmyeloablative bone marrow transplants came from related graft donors, with transient mixed chimerism. The protocol was immunoSEQ multiplex PCR, while the TCRdb copy is restricted to in-frame clones and leaves out a portion. The sample is made up of 6,200 or so clones, and the top ten hold 6% to 6.5% of it. The sequencing here drew on CD4+ T cells from blood (PBMCs), taken 6 months after the transplant. These receptors all stem from a human patient who received a combined kidney and bone marrow transplant. Some T cells may be the graft donor's.

CDR3 loop: CSASQGSDGPQHF. CDR3 DNA (partial): TGCAGTGCTAGCCAGGGGTCTGATGGGCCC. The chain recombines TRBV20-1 with TRBJ1-5, with D perhaps TRBD1 (6 bases). The missing CDR3 end, 3 residues past where the read stops, is filled in from the germline J gene. The length of the CDR3 is 13 residues. V was pared by 3 bases and J by 9 bases, with 15 bases between. Germline CDR1 and CDR2: DFQATT and SNEGSKA (reference sequence).

According to its frequency, this clone is medium-sized. The covered CDR3 bases are TGCAGTGCTCCGACAGTGACAGTTTACAATGAG. Residues: CSAPTVTVYNE. The entire CDR3 protein reads CSAPTVTVYNEQFF. The rearrangement links TRBV20-1 to TRBJ2-1, with a tentative D call TRBD1 (5 bases). Read coverage stops 3 residues before the CDR3 terminus; the germline J gene supplies the remainder. Trimming cost V 5 bases and J 4 bases, with 15 bases left between them. The germline V gene has CDR1 DFQATT and CDR2 SNEGSKA (reference sequence). CDR3 size: 14 residues.

As regards this clone: The read finishes 3 residues shy of the CDR3 end, and the germline J gene is used to complete it. V is TRBV19 and J is TRBJ1-1, with 12 bases aligning to TRBD1. V trimming: 5 bases; J trimming: 4 bases; junction bases outside the gene matches: 2. Germline-derived CDR1 and CDR2 are LNHDA and SQIVND (reference sequence). The length of the CDR3 is 14 residues. The CDR3: CASSGTGGVTEAFF. The sequenced CDR3 bases are TGTGCCAGTAGTGGGACAGGGGGCGTCACTGAA.

About this clone: The read ends 3 residues before the CDR3 terminus; that terminus is restored from the germline J gene. The chain uses TRBV6-1 and TRBJ2-5, with 9 bases aligning to TRBD1. V lost 3 bases, J lost 5 bases, and 4 bases stayed unmatched. Per the germline V gene, CDR1 is MNHNS and CDR2 is SASEGT. The CDR3 length is 14 residues. Here the CDR3 reads CASSDRQGGETQYF. The DNA read from the CDR3 is TGTGCCAGCAGTGATCGACAGGGGGGGGAGACC.

The sequenced CDR3 bases are TGCGCCAGCAGTGGGGGACAGGGATTGCCC. The encoded protein is CASSGGQGLP. The whole CDR3 protein reads CASSGGQGLPQHF. The chain combines TRBV10-2 with TRBJ1-5; TRBD1 matches at 9 bases. From the germline J gene comes the end of the CDR3, since the read stops 3 residues before it. Germline V gene data show CDR1 as WSHSY and CDR2 as SAAADI. The CDR3 has 13 residues. Trimming at V came to 4 bases and at J to 9 bases, leaving 4 bases not matched to a gene.

This clone is called medium-sized based on its frequency. The DNA ends 3 residues before the CDR3 does, and the rest of the CDR3 is filled in from the germline J gene. The chain recombines TRBV7-2 with TRBJ1-1, with a possible D match to TRBD1 (5 bases). The CDR3 has 14 amino acids. Looked up from germline, CDR1 is SGHTA and CDR2 is FQGNSA. V gave up 3 bases and J gave up 5 bases, with 13 bases separating them. CDR3 residues: CASSFQGKVTEAFF. Partial CDR3 DNA: TGTGCCAGCAGCTTCCAGGGTAAAGTGACTGAA.

A word on this clone: The observed sequence ends 3 residues before the CDR3 terminus, with the missing tail filled in from the germline J gene. The chain has TRBV30 and TRBJ1-6; D ambiguous. The V gene's germline CDR1 is GTSNPN and CDR2 SVGIG (reference sequence). Trimming removed 1 base from V and 4 bases from J, with 5 bases in between. This CDR3 comprises 13 residues. The CDR3: CAWSDSYNSPLHF. The CDR3 DNA, read in part, is TGTGCCTGGAGTGACAGTTATAATTCACCC.

In terms of frequency, this clone is medium-sized. The sequence runs out 3 residues before the end of the CDR3; the remainder is reconstructed from the germline J gene. The rearrangement links TRBV20-1 to TRBJ2-3, with 9 bases lining up with TRBD2. The CDR3 contains 15 residues. V gave up 3 bases and J gave up 3 bases; unmatched junction bases: 7. Germline CDR1 DFQATT, CDR2 SNEGSKA (reference sequence). The CDR3 DNA, read in part, is TGCAGTGCTAGTTCCCCTAGCGGGATGACAGATACG. This sequence encodes CSASSPSGMTDT. The whole CDR3 is CSASSPSGMTDTQYF.

Incomplete CDR3 DNA: TGTGCCAGCAGCTATGGGGGGGGGAAGGGAAACATT. Its translation is CASSYGGGKGNI. The full CDR3 protein is CASSYGGGKGNIQYF. The rearrangement joins TRBV5-4 to TRBJ2-4, with TRBD2 identical over 7 bases. The read is 3 residues too short to cover the CDR3 end, so that end is filled in from the germline J gene. Germline values: CDR1 SGHNT, CDR2 YYREEE (reference sequence). The CDR3 has 15 residues. J lost 6 bases, V lost 3 bases, and 9 bases had no gene match.